Listed below are T cell receptor beta chains from one sample, sequenced in a study of blood T cell repertoires in COVID-19. The assay was immunoSEQ multiplex PCR, and TCRdb's table has in-frame clones only and misses some. The table has over 120,000 clones, about 89% seen once; the top ten hold about 2.9%. The specimen sequenced was peripheral blood. The receptors shown here come from a man aged 55 to 69 with active or convalescent COVID-19. Both conserved end residues are part of each CDR3. A D gene is named only where the DNA matches it firmly. Only part of the rows carry a size: once, few, many, or a class if the clone is expanded.

v_call	d_call	clone_size	j_call	cdr3_aa	cdr3_nt
TRBV2	NA	NA	TRBJ1-4	CASQFRGADEKLFF	TGTGCCAGCCAATTCCGGGGGGCGGATGAAAAACTGTTTTTT
TRBV29-1	NA	NA	TRBJ2-6	CSVGTSGANVLTF	TGCAGCGTTGGGACTTCTGGGGCCAACGTCCTGACTTTC
TRBV7-2	NA	NA	TRBJ1-1	CASSLGRTVGTEAFF	TGTGCCAGCAGCTTAGGGAGGACAGTTGGGACTGAAGCTTTCTTT
TRBV10-3	NA	NA	TRBJ2-1	CAISDRARGGSSYNEQFF	TGTGCCATCAGTGACCGTGCACGCGGTGGAAGCTCCTACAATGAGCAGTTCTTC
TRBV30	NA	NA	TRBJ2-7	CAWGQTYEQYF	TGTGCCTGGGGACAGACCTACGAGCAGTACTTC
TRBV4-1	NA	NA	TRBJ2-3	CASSQSEEGADTQYF	TGCGCCAGCAGCCAATCAGAGGAGGGCGCAGATACGCAGTATTTT
TRBV5-4	NA	NA	TRBJ1-3	CASSGGGAFGNTIYF	TGTGCCAGCAGTGGTGGGGGCGCGTTTGGAAACACCATATATTTT
TRBV30	TRBD2	NA	TRBJ2-1	CAWSGGLANYNEQFF	TGTGCCTGGAGTGGGGGACTAGCGAACTACAATGAGCAGTTCTTC
TRBV5-6	NA	NA	TRBJ1-5	CASSLVSRADQPQHF	TGTGCCAGCAGCTTGGTTTCCAGGGCCGATCAGCCCCAGCATTTT
TRBV6-5	TRBD1	NA	TRBJ1-1	CASSPSDRGGTEAFF	TGTGCCAGCAGCCCGTCCGACAGGGGGGGAACTGAAGCTTTCTTT
TRBV28	TRBD1	NA	TRBJ1-1	CASSLYSGTGEGEAFF	TGTGCCAGCAGTTTATACTCCGGGACAGGGGAAGGTGAAGCTTTCTTT
TRBV6-6	NA	once	TRBJ1-1	CASSSRENTEAFF	TGTGCCAGCAGTTCCCGCGAGAACACTGAAGCTTTCTTT
TRBV19	NA	NA	TRBJ2-7	CASSLGLGSYEQYF	TGTGCCAGTAGTCTCGGACTGGGCTCCTACGAGCAGTACTTC
TRBV29-1	NA	NA	TRBJ1-1	CSGSRDTGFSEAFF	TGCAGCGGCTCCCGGGACACAGGATTCTCTGAAGCTTTCTTT
TRBV30	TRBD1	once	TRBJ1-3	CAWREDRVGGNTIYF	TGTGCCTGGAGAGAGGACAGGGTGGGAGGAAACACCATATATTTT
TRBV4-3	TRBD2	NA	TRBJ2-1	CASSQEEIAGEKQFF	TGCGCCAGCAGCCAAGAGGAGATAGCGGGAGAGAAGCAGTTCTTC
TRBV18	TRBD1	NA	TRBJ2-7	CASSTARDRGHAYEQYF	TGTGCCAGCTCAACCGCCCGGGACAGGGGGCACGCGTACGAGCAGTACTTC
TRBV9	NA	NA	TRBJ2-7	CASSGLDYEQYF	TGTGCCAGCAGTGGTTTAGACTACGAGCAGTACTTC
TRBV6-4	NA	NA	TRBJ1-2	CASSDMRRGYTF	TGTGCCAGCAGTGACATGAGGAGAGGCTACACCTTC
TRBV5-5	NA	NA	TRBJ1-1	CASSLDSYSTKEAFF	TGTGCCAGCAGCCTTGACAGCTATTCGACAAAGGAAGCTTTCTTT
TRBV11-1	NA	NA	TRBJ1-2	CASSPGQRNYGYTF	TGTGCCAGCAGCCCAGGACAGCGAAACTATGGCTACACCTTC
TRBV28	NA	NA	TRBJ2-2	CASSLEWSGELFF	TGTGCCAGCAGTTTAGAGTGGAGCGGGGAGCTGTTTTTT
TRBV30	NA	NA	TRBJ1-1	CAWSRRGTEAFF	TGTGCCTGGAGTCGTCGAGGGACTGAAGCTTTCTTT
TRBV18	TRBD1	NA	TRBJ2-7	CASSPGTDEQYF	TGTGCCAGCTCACCCGGGACAGACGAGCAGTACTTC
TRBV5-1	TRBD1	NA	TRBJ1-2	CASSPTGGSYGYTF	TGCGCCAGCAGCCCCACAGGGGGCTCCTATGGCTACACCTTC
TRBV3-1/TRBV3-2	NA	NA	TRBJ1-2	CASSPFDSANYGYTF	TGTGCCAGCAGCCCCTTCGACTCAGCTAACTATGGCTACACCTTC
TRBV7-2	TRBD2	few	TRBJ2-7	CASSFRAGLAGKYYEQYF	TGTGCCAGCAGCTTTCGGGCGGGGCTAGCGGGAAAGTACTACGAGCAGTACTTC
TRBV29-1	TRBD1	few	TRBJ2-7	CSVEGRAGGVHEQYF	TGCAGCGTTGAAGGAAGGGCAGGGGGCGTCCACGAGCAGTACTTC
TRBV18	NA	once	TRBJ1-2	CASSPLAGVEGYTF	TGTGCCAGCTCACCACTTGCAGGGGTTGAGGGCTACACCTTC
TRBV6-5	TRBD2	NA	TRBJ2-7	CASTRGGSYEQYF	TGTGCCTCAACTCGGGGGGGTTCCTACGAGCAGTACTTC
TRBV6-5	NA	NA	TRBJ2-7	CASSYQAGVRHEQYF	TGTGCCAGCAGTTACCAAGCCGGAGTGCGGCACGAGCAGTACTTC
TRBV21-1	NA	NA	TRBJ1-2	CASSHRDRGFYGYTF	TGTGCCAGCAGCCACCGGGACAGGGGCTTCTATGGCTACACCTTC
TRBV7-3	NA	NA	TRBJ1-6	CASSLNSGGNSPLHF	TGTGCCAGCAGCTTAAATAGCGGGGGCAATTCACCCCTCCACTTT
TRBV28	TRBD1	NA	TRBJ2-7	CASSSTGGPTYEQYF	TGTGCCAGCAGTTCTACAGGGGGCCCCACCTACGAGCAGTACTTC
TRBV6-1	NA	NA	TRBJ1-1	CASSEWEAEAFF	TGTGCCAGCAGTGAATGGGAGGCTGAAGCTTTCTTT
TRBV11-3	TRBD2	NA	TRBJ2-1	CASSLDLAAYNEQFF	TGTGCCAGCAGCTTAGATCTAGCGGCCTACAATGAGCAGTTCTTC
TRBV5-4	NA	NA	TRBJ2-5	CASSLEREETQYF	TGTGCCAGCAGCTTGGAGAGGGAAGAGACCCAGTACTTC
TRBV2	TRBD2	NA	TRBJ2-2	CASSRTSGRLNTGELFF	TGTGCCAGCAGTCGGACTAGCGGGAGACTAAACACCGGGGAGCTGTTTTTT
TRBV9	NA	NA	TRBJ2-3	CASSAEGVSTDTQYF	TGTGCCAGCAGCGCCGAGGGGGTTAGCACAGATACGCAGTATTTT
TRBV15	NA	NA	TRBJ1-1	CATSRTDTTNTEAFF	TGTGCCACCAGCCGTACGGACACAACGAACACTGAAGCTTTCTTT